This T cell receptor beta chain is from a study of T cell repertoires in cytomegalovirus infection. Study summary: Based on public TCR beta signatures, there were indications of CMV infection and of a matching HLA type. Study-wide points: Cumulative public TCR beta family frequency identified carriers of CMV plus the relevant HLA. CMV-specific HLA-C-restricted TCR beta clonotypes dominated the ex vivo response.

On this clonotype itself: What it binds is unknown.

In TCRdb, the reads were re-called with MiXCR into one record per CDR3 protein. Among more than 85,000 distinct CDR3 sequences listed, about 25% were seen once. CDR1 SGHRS and CDR2 YFSETQ come from the germline V gene. This CDR3 has 18 residues. Trimming cost V 2 bases and J 3 bases, with 22 bases left between them. The chain is built from TRBV5-1 and TRBJ2-3; perhaps TRBD2 as D (7 bases). This TCR was recovered from a human donor in good health (CMV status not recorded). Some clones in this sample may be carry-over from other donors' samples. The sample taken for sequencing was CD8+ T cells from PBMCs. The CDR3 reads CASSFLTVGQRETDTQYF. The CDR3 coding sequence is TGCGCCAGCAGCTTTCTAACGGTAGGACAGCGGGAAACAGATACGCAGTATTTT. Full variable domain (remainder filled in from reference TRBV5-1 and TRBJ2-3): KAGVTQTPRYLIKTRGQQVTLSCSPISGHRSVSWYQQTPGQGLQFLFEYFSETQRNKGNFPGRFSGRQFSNSRSEMNVSTLELGDSALYLCASSFLTVGQRETDTQYFGPGTRLTVL.